These 28 T cell receptor beta chains were sequenced from one sample in a study of T cells in narcolepsy. Repertoires were generated with immunoSEQ multiplex PCR, while TCRdb's copy carries only in-frame clones and drops some. Of approximately 30,000 clones listed, roughly 74% are singletons. Sample: CD45RA- memory CD4+ T cells from PBMCs. All receptors derive from a human donor with narcolepsy.

This clone was detected a few times. The chain recombines TRBV7-3 with TRBJ2-3; 9 bases align to TRBD2. Germline V gene lookup returns CDR1 SGHTA and CDR2 FQGTGA. V trimming: 4 bases; J trimming: 2 bases; junction bases outside the gene matches: 4. This CDR3 contains 15 residues. The CDR3 region is CASSSRGGDTDTQYF. In DNA form, the CDR3 reads TGTGCCAGCAGCTCGCGGGGGGGCGACACAGATACGCAGTATTTT.

This clone has a single count. The chain employs TRBV11-1 and TRBJ2-5, with D possibly being TRBD1 (6 bases). V was shortened by 5 bases and J by 4 bases, with 17 bases between the two germline ends. This CDR3 is built from 15 residues. Germline V gene sequence: CDR1 SGHAT, CDR2 FQDESV (reference sequence). CDR3 sequence (DNA): TGTGCCAGCAGCCCAAACTCCGGACAGCGAGAGACCCAGTACTTC. Translation: CASSPNSGQRETQYF.

The sample holds a few counts of this clone. The chain is built from TRBV7-2 and TRBJ2-7; 9 nucleotides agree with TRBD2. V was clipped by 0 bases and J by 10 bases; unmatched bases: 4. The germline gives CDR1 SGHTA, CDR2 FQGNSA. The CDR3 is 13 amino acids. DNA of the CDR3: TGTGCCAGCAGCTTAGCTGGTAGCGGGGGACAGTACTTC. Amino acid sequence: CASSLAGSGGQYF.

A few counts support this clone. The V and J genes are TRBV4-1 and TRBJ1-1; TRBD1 agrees at 7 bases. Germline V gives CDR1 MGHRA, CDR2 YSYEKL. The CDR3 covers 16 residues. J was trimmed by 1 base and V by 1 base; bases with no gene match: 6. The CDR3 reads CASSQVLGTENTEAFF. In DNA, the CDR3 is TGCGCCAGCAGCCAAGTCTTGGGGACAGAGAACACTGAAGCTTTCTTT.

This clone was seen only a few times. V gene TRBV11-2 combines with J gene TRBJ1-1; D gene ambiguous. V lost 0 bases, J lost 5 bases, and 4 bases lay in between. Germline values: CDR1 SGHAT, CDR2 FQNNGV. The CDR3 is 12 amino acids. Here the CDR3 reads CASSLDGTEAFF. DNA for the CDR3: TGTGCCAGCAGCTTAGACGGTACTGAAGCTTTCTTT. Full variable domain (missing parts from reference TRBV11-2 and TRBJ1-1): EAGVAQSPRYKIIEKRQSVAFWCNPISGHATLYWYQQILGQGPKLLIQFQNNGVVDDSQLPKDRFSAERLKGVDSTLKIQPAKLEDSAVYLCASSLDGTEAFFGQGTRLTVV.

For this clone: At one end the junction does not follow the germline gene, possibly because of a read error. The rearrangement joins TRBV29-1 to TRBJ2-1; the D gene is possibly TRBD1 (5 bases). The CDR3 is made up of 13 amino acids. From germline, CDR1 is SQVTM and CDR2 ANQGSEA. The CDR3 DNA follows: TGCAGCGTTCAAGACAGCTCCTACAATGAGCAGTTCTTC. Amino acids: CSVQDSSYNEQFF.

V is TRBV5-6 and J is TRBJ2-3; D not certain. Germline CDR1 reads SGHDT; CDR2 reads YYEEEE. The CDR3 length is 13 residues. V lost 3 bases and J lost 1, with 6 bases in between. The CDR3 sequence is CASSSMGTDTQYF. CDR3 in DNA: TGTGCCAGCAGCTCTATGGGCACAGATACGCAGTATTTT. The whole variable domain, remainder taken from reference TRBV5-6 and TRBJ2-3, is DAGVTQSPTHLIKTRGQQVTLRCSPKSGHDTVSWYQQALGQGPQFIFQYYEEEERQRGNFPDRFSGHQFPNYSSELNVNALLLGDSALYLCASSSMGTDTQYFGPGTRLTVL.

As to this clone: Other DNA sequences in the sample encode the same CDR3. The J gene is TRBJ2-5, the V gene TRBV9; no definite D call. Between the trimmed V and J ends, which lost 2 bases and 3 bases, there was a span of 2 bases. The CDR3 contains 11 residues. Looked up from germline, CDR1 is SGDLS and CDR2 is YYNGEE. DNA of the CDR3: TGTGCCAGCAGCGTCGAAGAGACCCAGTACTTC. This gives the protein CASSVEETQYF.

This clone has just a few counts. The rearrangement links TRBV7-9 to TRBJ2-7; 9 bases fit TRBD1. With V trimmed by 8 bases and J by 2 bases, 1 base remained unmatched. CDR1 and CDR2 (germline): SEHNR, FQNEAQ (reference sequence). The CDR3 consists of 12 residues. CDR3 sequence reads: CASGQGTYEQYF. Written as DNA, the CDR3 is TGTGCCAGCGGACAGGGGACCTACGAGCAGTACTTC. Using reference TRBV7-9 and TRBJ2-7 for the parts outside the CDR3, the full variable domain is DTGVSQNPRHKITKRGQNVTFRCDPISEHNRLYWYRQTLGQGPEFLTYFQNEAQLEKSRLLSDRFSAERPKGSFSTLEIQRTEQGDSAMYLCASGQGTYEQYFGPGTRLTVT.

This clone was detected a few times. This chain joins TRBV6-5 and TRBJ1-1; 12 positions agree with TRBD1. The length of the CDR3 is 14 residues. The J segment lost 4 bases and the V segment lost 6 bases, leaving 3 bases of the junction unmatched. From germline, CDR1 is MNHEY and CDR2 SVGAGI. The CDR3: CASSMGQGATEAFF. The CDR3 nucleotides read TGTGCCAGCAGCATGGGACAGGGGGCCACTGAAGCTTTCTTT.

The chain uses TRBV18 and TRBJ2-1, with TRBD2 identical over 8 bases. The germline V gene encodes CDR1 KGHSH and CDR2 LQKENI. The CDR3 spans 18 residues. J gave up 5 bases and V 0 bases, and 12 bases lay outside the gene matches. Here the CDR3 reads CASSPPSLRRGANNEQFF. The CDR3 nucleotides are TGTGCCAGCTCACCACCGTCTCTTCGGCGGGGGGCAAACAATGAGCAGTTCTTC. Complete variable domain (other parts from reference TRBV18 and TRBJ2-1): NAGVMQNPRHLVRRRGQEARLRCSPMKGHSHVYWYRQLPEEGLKFMVYLQKENIIDESGMPKERFSAEFPKEGPSILRIQQVVRGDSAAYFCASSPPSLRRGANNEQFFGPGTRLTVL.

This chain connects TRBV6-9 to TRBJ1-5, with D perhaps matching TRBD1 (6 bases). Per germline, CDR1 MNHGY and CDR2 SVAAGI. Trimming stripped 4 bases from V and 2 bases from J, with 9 bases between. CDR3 size: 14 residues. The CDR3 nucleotides read TGTGCCAGCAGTTCTCGACAGGGCAATCAGCCCCAGCATTTT. The encoded protein is CASSSRQGNQPQHF.

The chain employs TRBV9 and TRBJ2-4; 7 bases fit TRBD2. In germline, CDR1 is SGDLS, CDR2 YYNGEE. The V segment lost 3 bases and the J segment 0 bases; nucleotides outside the gene matches: 12. This CDR3 region has 18 residues. As DNA, the CDR3 is TGTGCCAGCAGCGCGGCTTCGTGGGGGGGACTAGCCAAAAACATTCAGTACTTC. Translating gives CASSAASWGGLAKNIQYF.

This clone showed up just once. CDR3 sequence: CASSLYGSYEQYF. Here the CDR3 DNA reads TGTGCCAGCAGCTTGTATGGGTCCTACGAGCAGTACTTC. The gene calls are TRBV5-6 and TRBJ2-7; D is unresolved. Germline V CDR1 and CDR2: SGHDT, YYEEEE. This CDR3 spans 13 amino acids. The ends were cut back, 1 base at V and 1 base at J, with 6 bases in the middle.

This clone has more than one count but fewer than ten. V usage is TRBV30 and J usage is TRBJ2-7; D may be TRBD1 (5 bases). The V and J ends lost 3 bases and 2 bases respectively, with 8 bases between them. CDR3 size: 12 residues. Germline V gives CDR1 GTSNPN, CDR2 SVGIG (reference sequence). The CDR3: CAWSQGPYEQYF. Written as DNA, the CDR3 is TGTGCCTGGAGCCAGGGCCCCTACGAGCAGTACTTC.

This clone was recorded a few times. This chain links TRBV6-1 with TRBJ2-1; 10 bases align to TRBD2. In germline, CDR1 is MNHNS, CDR2 SASEGT. With V trimmed by 7 bases and J by 6 bases, 9 bases remained unmatched. CDR3 length: 15 amino acids. The CDR3 sequence is CASTLLAGVLNEQFF. The CDR3 region has the DNA TGTGCCAGCACTTTGCTAGCGGGGGTCCTCAATGAGCAGTTCTTC.

A few counts support this clone. The gene calls are TRBV5-4 and TRBJ1-4; D is possibly TRBD1 (6 bases). CDR1 SGHNT and CDR2 YYREEE come from the germline V gene (reference sequence). With 3 bases removed from V and 4 bases from J, the gap between germline ends came to 10 bases. This CDR3 has 14 amino acids. This CDR3 reads CASSSGQNNEKLFF. The DNA for the CDR3 is TGTGCCAGCAGCTCCGGACAGAATAATGAAAAACTGTTTTTT.

This rearrangement joins TRBV7-2 to TRBJ1-5; D uncertain. V was shortened by 5 bases and J by 4 bases, with 9 bases between the two germline ends. The germline gives CDR1 SGHTA, CDR2 FQGNSA. This CDR3 is 13 amino acids long. DNA for the CDR3: TGTGCCAGCAGCCCGGACGGGAATCAGCCCCAGCATTTT. Translating it yields CASSPDGNQPQHF.

Points on this clone: The junction does not match germline at one end; this may be a read error. This specimen includes other DNA sequences encoding the same CDR3. The rearrangement joins TRBV18 to TRBJ1-2; D uncertain. This CDR3 has 14 amino acids. The V gene's germline CDR1 is KGHSH and CDR2 LQKENI. As DNA, the CDR3 is TGTGCCAGCTCGCCACGCCTAGGAGGCGACGGCTACACCTTC. Residues: CASSPRLGGDGYTF.

This chain connects TRBV11-2 to TRBJ2-2; weak D call: TRBD2 (7 bases). The CDR3 contains 15 residues. Between the trimmed V and J ends, which lost 5 bases and 3 bases, there was a span of 13 bases. In germline, CDR1 is SGHAT, CDR2 FQNNGV. CDR3 in DNA: TGTGCCAGCAGCCAACGGGGGGCCCACACCGGGGAGCTGTTTTTT. It translates to CASSQRGAHTGELFF. Supplemented by reference TRBV11-2 and TRBJ2-2, the full variable domain reads EAGVAQSPRYKIIEKRQSVAFWCNPISGHATLYWYQQILGQGPKLLIQFQNNGVVDDSQLPKDRFSAERLKGVDSTLKIQPAKLEDSAVYLCASSQRGAHTGELFFGEGSRLTVL.

The rearrangement joins TRBV5-1 to TRBJ2-3, with a weak D call TRBD2 (6 bases). CDR3 length equals 16 residues. CDR1 is SGHRS, CDR2 YFSETQ, per germline. V dropped 6 bases and J dropped 3 bases, with 20 bases sitting between them. The DNA of the CDR3 is TGCGCCAGCACCATAACCCGGGGGAGTATGACAGATACGCAGTATTTT. Amino acids: CASTITRGSMTDTQYF.

The V call is TRBV4-2, the J call TRBJ2-3, with 7 bases lining up with TRBD2. The CDR3 totals 14 residues. The V gene's germline CDR1 is LGHNA and CDR2 YNFKEQ. The V segment lost 1 base and the J segment 5 bases; nucleotides outside the gene matches: 3. This CDR3 reads CASSQAGGGDTQYF. The CDR3 DNA follows: TGTGCCAGCAGCCAAGCGGGGGGAGGAGATACGCAGTATTTT.

CDR3 sequence: CASRRGAGVNTEAFF. The CDR3 DNA sequence: TGCGCCAGCAGGCGGGGGGCCGGAGTGAACACTGAAGCTTTCTTT. This sequence joins TRBV4-1 and TRBJ1-1, with D possibly being TRBD1 (6 bases). Trimming left V 6 bases short and J 0 bases short, with 14 bases between. CDR1 and CDR2 from the germline V gene are MGHRA and YSYEKL. CDR3 length equals 15 residues.

The chain combines TRBV10-3 with TRBJ2-3; 7 nucleotides align to TRBD2. Unmatched junction bases numbered 12, after V lost 6 bases and J lost 0 bases. This CDR3 has 17 amino acids. Germline V gene sequence: CDR1 ENHRY, CDR2 SYGVKD. The CDR3 DNA reads TGTGCCATCAGACTAAGCGAGCGGGATGGTAGCACAGATACGCAGTATTTT. Translating gives CAIRLSERDGSTDTQYF.

This clone was found once. Here the CDR3 reads CASSNSRETSTDTQYF. The CDR3 bases are TGTGCCAGCAGTAATAGCAGGGAAACTAGCACAGATACGCAGTATTTT. The chain carries TRBV13 and TRBJ2-3; D perhaps matches TRBD1 (5 bases). This CDR3 is built from 16 residues. The V end lost 6 bases, the J end lost 0 bases, and 16 bases lay between the germline ends. Germline lookup yields CDR1 PRHDT and CDR2 FYEKMQ (reference sequence).

The sample holds a few counts of this clone. The chain uses TRBV7-2 and TRBJ2-5; possibly TRBD1 or TRBD2 for D (5 bases each). V dropped 4 bases and J dropped 1 base, with 16 bases sitting between them. CDR1 is SGHTA, CDR2 FQGNSA, per germline. This CDR3 contains 16 residues. CDR3 region: CASSSGLTGGQETQYF. The CDR3 DNA sequence: TGTGCCAGCAGCTCCGGTCTAACTGGGGGCCAAGAGACCCAGTACTTC.

This clone was observed once. The chain recombines TRBV5-1 with TRBJ2-1; 9 bases map to TRBD2. CDR3 length: 15 residues. With 4 bases clipped from V and 2 bases from J, the junction kept 4 bases outside the gene matches. The germline V gene has CDR1 SGHRS and CDR2 YFSETQ. CDR3 protein: CASSQSGGTYNEQFF. The CDR3 DNA reads as TGCGCCAGCAGCCAAAGCGGGGGGACCTACAATGAGCAGTTCTTC.

The sample holds one count of this clone. The chain recombines TRBV14 with TRBJ2-3; 9 bases agree with TRBD1. Unmatched junction bases numbered 11, after V lost 2 bases and J lost 5 bases. The CDR3 consists of 17 residues. Germline V gene lookup returns CDR1 SGHDN and CDR2 FVKESK. The CDR3 nucleotides read TGTGCCAGCAGCCAATCTCGCCGGGACAGGGAGATAGATACGCAGTATTTT. Translating gives CASSQSRRDREIDTQYF.